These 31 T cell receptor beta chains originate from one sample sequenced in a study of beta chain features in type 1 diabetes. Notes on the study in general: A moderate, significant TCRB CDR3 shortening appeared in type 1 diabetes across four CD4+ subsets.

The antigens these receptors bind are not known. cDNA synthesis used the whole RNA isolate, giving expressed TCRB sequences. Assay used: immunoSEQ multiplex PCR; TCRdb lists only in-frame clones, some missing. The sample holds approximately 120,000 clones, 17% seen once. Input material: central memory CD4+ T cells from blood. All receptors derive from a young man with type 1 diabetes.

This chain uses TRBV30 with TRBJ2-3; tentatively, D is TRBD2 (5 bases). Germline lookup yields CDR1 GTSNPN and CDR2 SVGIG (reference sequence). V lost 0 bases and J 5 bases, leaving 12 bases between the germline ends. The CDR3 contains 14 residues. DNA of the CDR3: TGTGCCTGGAGTGTAAGCCTAGCCATAGATACGCAGTATTTT. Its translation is CAWSVSLAIDTQYF.

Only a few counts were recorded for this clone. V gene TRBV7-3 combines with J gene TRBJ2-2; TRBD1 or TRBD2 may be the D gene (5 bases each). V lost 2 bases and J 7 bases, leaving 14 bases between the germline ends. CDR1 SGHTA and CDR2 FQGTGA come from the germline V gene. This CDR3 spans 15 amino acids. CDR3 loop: CASSLLGRNGGELFF. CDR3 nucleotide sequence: TGTGCCAGCAGCTTATTGGGACGGAATGGCGGGGAGCTGTTTTTT.

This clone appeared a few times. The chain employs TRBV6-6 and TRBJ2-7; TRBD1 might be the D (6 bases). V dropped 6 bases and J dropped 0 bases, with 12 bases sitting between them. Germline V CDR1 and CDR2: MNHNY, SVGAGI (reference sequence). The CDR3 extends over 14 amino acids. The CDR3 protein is CASSPATGSYEQYF. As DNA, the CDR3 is TGTGCCAGCAGCCCCGCGACAGGCTCCTACGAGCAGTACTTC.

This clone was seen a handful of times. In DNA form, the CDR3 reads TGTGCCAGCAGTGAATTGGAGGGTGGCTACACCTTC. It encodes CASSELEGGYTF. This chain uses TRBV25-1 with TRBJ1-2; D is unclear. The CDR3 is 12 residues long. Germline CDR1 is MGHDK and CDR2 is SYGVNS. Trimming removed 1 base from V and 7 bases from J, with 7 bases in between.

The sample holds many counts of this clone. CDR3 nucleotides: TGTGCCAGCAGTTACAGGGTAGATTCACCCCTCCACTTT. It is translated as CASSYRVDSPLHF. The V and J genes are TRBV6-6 and TRBJ1-6, with D uncertain. Germline V gene data show CDR1 as MNHNY and CDR2 as SVGAGI (reference sequence). The CDR3 spans 13 residues. V lost 2 bases, J lost 8 bases, and 7 bases lay in between.

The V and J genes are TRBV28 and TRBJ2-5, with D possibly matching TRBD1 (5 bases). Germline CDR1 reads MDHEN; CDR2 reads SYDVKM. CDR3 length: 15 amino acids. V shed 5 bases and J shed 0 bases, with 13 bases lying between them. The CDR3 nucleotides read TGTGCCAGCAGTGAGAACAGGCCCCACCAAGAGACCCAGTACTTC. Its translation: CASSENRPHQETQYF.

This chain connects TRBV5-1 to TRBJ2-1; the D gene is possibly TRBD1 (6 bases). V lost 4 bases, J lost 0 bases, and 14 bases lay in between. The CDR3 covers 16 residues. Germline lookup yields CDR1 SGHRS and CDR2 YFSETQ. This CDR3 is CASSLGHKSSYNEQFF. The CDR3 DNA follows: TGCGCCAGCAGCCTGGGACACAAAAGCTCCTACAATGAGCAGTTCTTC.

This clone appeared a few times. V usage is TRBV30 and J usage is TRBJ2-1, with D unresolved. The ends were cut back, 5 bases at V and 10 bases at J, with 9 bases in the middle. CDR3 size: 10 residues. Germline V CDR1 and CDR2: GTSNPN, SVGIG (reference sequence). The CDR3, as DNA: TGTGCCTGGGGGGTAGTAGAGCAGTTCTTC. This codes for CAWGVVEQFF.

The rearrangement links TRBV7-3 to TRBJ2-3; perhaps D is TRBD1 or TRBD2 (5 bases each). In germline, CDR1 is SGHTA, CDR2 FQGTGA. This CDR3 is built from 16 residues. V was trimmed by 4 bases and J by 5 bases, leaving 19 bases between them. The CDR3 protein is CASSSSAGRAGDTQYF. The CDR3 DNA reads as TGTGCCAGCAGCTCCTCGGCGGGCAGGGCGGGAGATACGCAGTATTTT.

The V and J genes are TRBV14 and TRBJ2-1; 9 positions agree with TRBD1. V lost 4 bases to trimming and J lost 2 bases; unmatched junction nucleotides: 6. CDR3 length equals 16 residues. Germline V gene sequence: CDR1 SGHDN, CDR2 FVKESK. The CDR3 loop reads CASSLTGGWTYNEQFF. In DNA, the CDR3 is TGTGCCAGCAGCCTCACAGGGGGCTGGACCTACAATGAGCAGTTCTTC.

The CDR3 DNA reads as TGCGCCAGCAGTCAATCGGGACTCCCCACAGATACGCAGTATTTT. It specifies CASSQSGLPTDTQYF. The V and J genes are TRBV23-1 and TRBJ2-3, with D possibly matching TRBD2 (6 bases). TRBV23-1 is an open reading frame whose function is uncertain. V shed 0 bases and J shed 2 bases, with 9 bases lying between them. The CDR3 runs to 15 residues.

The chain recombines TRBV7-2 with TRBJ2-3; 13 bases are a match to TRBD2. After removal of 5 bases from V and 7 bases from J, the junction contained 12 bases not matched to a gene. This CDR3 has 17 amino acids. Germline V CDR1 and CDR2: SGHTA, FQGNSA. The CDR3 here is CASSIQARTSGRNTQYF. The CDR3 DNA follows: TGTGCCAGCAGCATCCAGGCACGGACTAGCGGGAGAAATACGCAGTATTTT.

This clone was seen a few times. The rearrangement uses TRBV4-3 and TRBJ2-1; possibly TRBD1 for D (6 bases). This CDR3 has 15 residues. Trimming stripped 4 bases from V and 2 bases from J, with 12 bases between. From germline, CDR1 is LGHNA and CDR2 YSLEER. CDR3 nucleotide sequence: TGCGCCAGCAGCCGGGACAAATCTACCTACAATGAGCAGTTCTTC. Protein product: CASSRDKSTYNEQFF.

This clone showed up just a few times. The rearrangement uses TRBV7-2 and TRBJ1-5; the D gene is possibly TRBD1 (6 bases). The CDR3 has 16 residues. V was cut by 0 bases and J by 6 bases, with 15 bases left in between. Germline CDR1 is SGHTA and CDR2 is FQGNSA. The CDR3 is CASSLAPTGFGQPQHF. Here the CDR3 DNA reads TGTGCCAGCAGCTTAGCGCCCACAGGGTTCGGTCAGCCCCAGCATTTT.

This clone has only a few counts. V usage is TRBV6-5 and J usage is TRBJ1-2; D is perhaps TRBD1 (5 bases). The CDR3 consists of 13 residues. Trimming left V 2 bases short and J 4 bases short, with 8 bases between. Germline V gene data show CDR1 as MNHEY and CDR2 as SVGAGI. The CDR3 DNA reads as TGTGCCAGCAGTTACCGGGGGTTCTATGGCTACACCTTC. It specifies CASSYRGFYGYTF.

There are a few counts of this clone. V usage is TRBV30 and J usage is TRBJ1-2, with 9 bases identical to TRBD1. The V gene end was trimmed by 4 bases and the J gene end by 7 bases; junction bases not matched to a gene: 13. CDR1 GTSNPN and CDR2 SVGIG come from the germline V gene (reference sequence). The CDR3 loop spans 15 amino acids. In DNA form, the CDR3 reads TGTGCCTGGAAGGAGCCGGGACAGGGAATGGTTGGCTACACCTTC. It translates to CAWKEPGQGMVGYTF.

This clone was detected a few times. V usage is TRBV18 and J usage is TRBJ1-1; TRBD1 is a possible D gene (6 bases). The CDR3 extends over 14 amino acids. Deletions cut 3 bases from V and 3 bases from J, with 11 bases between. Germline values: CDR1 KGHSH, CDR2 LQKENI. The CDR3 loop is CASSPDRTYTEAFF. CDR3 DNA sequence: TGTGCCAGCTCACCGGACAGAACATACACTGAAGCTTTCTTT.

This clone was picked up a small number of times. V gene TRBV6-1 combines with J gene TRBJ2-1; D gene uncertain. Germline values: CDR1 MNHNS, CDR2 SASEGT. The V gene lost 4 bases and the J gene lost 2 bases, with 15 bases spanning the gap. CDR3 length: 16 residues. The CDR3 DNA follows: TGTGCCAGCAGTGTTACAGAAGGACCCGCCTACAATGAGCAGTTCTTC. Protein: CASSVTEGPAYNEQFF.

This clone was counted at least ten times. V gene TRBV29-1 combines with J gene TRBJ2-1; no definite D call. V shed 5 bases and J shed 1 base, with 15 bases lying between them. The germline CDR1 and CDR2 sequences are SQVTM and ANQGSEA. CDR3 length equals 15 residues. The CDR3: CSVILRLISYNEQFF. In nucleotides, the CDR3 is TGCAGCGTTATACTGAGACTCATTTCCTACAATGAGCAGTTCTTC.

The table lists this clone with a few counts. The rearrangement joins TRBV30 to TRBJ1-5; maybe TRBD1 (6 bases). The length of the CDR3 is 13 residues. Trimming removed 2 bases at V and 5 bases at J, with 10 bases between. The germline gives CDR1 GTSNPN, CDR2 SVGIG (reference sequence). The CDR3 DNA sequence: TGTGCCTGGAGTCCTGCAGGGGATCAGCCCCAGCATTTT. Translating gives CAWSPAGDQPQHF.

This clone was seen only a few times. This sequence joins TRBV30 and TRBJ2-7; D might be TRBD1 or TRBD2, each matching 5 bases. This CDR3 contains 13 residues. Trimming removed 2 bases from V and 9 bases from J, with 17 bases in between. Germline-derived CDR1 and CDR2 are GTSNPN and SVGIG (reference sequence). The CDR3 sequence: CAWSWDPLMGQYF. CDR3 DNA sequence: TGTGCCTGGAGTTGGGACCCCCTGATGGGGCAGTACTTC.

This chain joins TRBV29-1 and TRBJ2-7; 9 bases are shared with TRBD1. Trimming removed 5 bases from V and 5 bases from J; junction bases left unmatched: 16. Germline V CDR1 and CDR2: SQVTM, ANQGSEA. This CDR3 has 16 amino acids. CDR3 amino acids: CSVKLDGTGPLNEQYF. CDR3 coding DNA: TGCAGCGTTAAACTAGACGGGACAGGGCCGTTGAACGAGCAGTACTTC.

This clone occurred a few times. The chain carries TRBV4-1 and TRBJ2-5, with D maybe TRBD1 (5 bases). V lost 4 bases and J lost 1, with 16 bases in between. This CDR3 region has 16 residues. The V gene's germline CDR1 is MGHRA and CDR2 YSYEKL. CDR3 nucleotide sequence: TGCGCCAGCAGCCCACGTGTCGATCAGGGCCAAGAGACCCAGTACTTC. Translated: CASSPRVDQGQETQYF.

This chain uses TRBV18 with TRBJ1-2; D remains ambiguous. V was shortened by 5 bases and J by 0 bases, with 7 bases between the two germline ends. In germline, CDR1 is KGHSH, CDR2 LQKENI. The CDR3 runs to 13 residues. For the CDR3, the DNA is TGTGCCAGCTCAGGTTCTGCTAACTATGGCTACACCTTC. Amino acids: CASSGSANYGYTF.

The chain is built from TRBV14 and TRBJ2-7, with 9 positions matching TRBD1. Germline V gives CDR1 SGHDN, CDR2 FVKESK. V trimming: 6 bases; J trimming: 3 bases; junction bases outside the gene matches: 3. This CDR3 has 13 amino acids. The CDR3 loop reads CASRPTGGYEQYF. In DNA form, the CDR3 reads TGTGCCAGCAGGCCGACAGGGGGCTACGAGCAGTACTTC.

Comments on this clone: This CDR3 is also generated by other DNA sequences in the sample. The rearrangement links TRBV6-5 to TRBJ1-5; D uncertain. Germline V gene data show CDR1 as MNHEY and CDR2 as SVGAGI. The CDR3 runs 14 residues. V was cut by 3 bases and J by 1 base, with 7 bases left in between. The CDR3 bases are TGTGCCAGCAGTTATGGGCAGAGCAATCAGCCCCAGCATTTT. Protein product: CASSYGQSNQPQHF.

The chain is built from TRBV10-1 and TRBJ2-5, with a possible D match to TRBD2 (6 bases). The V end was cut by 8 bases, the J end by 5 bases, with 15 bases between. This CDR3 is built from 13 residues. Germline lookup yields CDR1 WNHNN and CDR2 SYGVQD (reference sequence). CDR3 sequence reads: CASAPGSEETQYF. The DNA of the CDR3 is TGCGCCAGCGCCCCCGGGAGCGAGGAGACCCAGTACTTC.

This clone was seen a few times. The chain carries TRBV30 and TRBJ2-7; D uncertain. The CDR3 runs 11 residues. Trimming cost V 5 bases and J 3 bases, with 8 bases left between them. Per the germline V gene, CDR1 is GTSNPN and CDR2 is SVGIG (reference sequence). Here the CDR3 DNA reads TGTGCCTGGGTAGAAAGCTACGAGCAGTACTTC. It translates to CAWVESYEQYF. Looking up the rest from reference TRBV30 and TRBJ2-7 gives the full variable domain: SQTIHQWPATLVQPVGSPLSLECTVEGTSNPNLYWYRQAAGRGLQLLFYSVGIGQISSEVPQNLSASRPQDRQFILSSKKLLLSDSGFYLCAWVESYEQYFGPGTRLTVT.

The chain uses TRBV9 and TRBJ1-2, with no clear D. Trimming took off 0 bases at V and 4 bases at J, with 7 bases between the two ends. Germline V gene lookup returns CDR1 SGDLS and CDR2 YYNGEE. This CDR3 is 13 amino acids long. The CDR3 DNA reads TGTGCCAGCAGCGTAGACAATTTCTATGGCTACACCTTC. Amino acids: CASSVDNFYGYTF.

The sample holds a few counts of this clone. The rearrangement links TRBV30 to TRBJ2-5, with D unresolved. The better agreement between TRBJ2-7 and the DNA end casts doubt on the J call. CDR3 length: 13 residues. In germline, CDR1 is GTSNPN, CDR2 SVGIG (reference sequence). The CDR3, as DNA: TGTGCCTGGAGTGTAGGGCTAGCCTACGAGCAGTACTTC. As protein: CAWSVGLAYEQYF.

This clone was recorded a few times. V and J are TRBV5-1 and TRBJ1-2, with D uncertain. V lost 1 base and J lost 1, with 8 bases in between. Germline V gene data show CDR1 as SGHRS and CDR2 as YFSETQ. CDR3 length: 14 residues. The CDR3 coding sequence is TGCGCCAGCAGCTTGTCACAGCTTAACTATGGCTACACCTTC. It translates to CASSLSQLNYGYTF.